The TCR beta chain described here comes from a study of blood T cell repertoires in COVID-19. J gave up 3 bases and V 3 bases, and 7 bases lay outside the gene matches. Germline CDR1 and CDR2: MGHRA and YSYEKL. The CDR3 contains 17 residues. Original processing methods: Amplified reference gene primers provided the basis for estimating nucleated cell counts. Generated by immunoSEQ multiplex PCR, the TCRdb table keeps only in-frame clones and is missing some. V and J calls plus clone size are reproduced from that table; the DNA served to infer D and trimming. The top ten clones hold more than 10% of a sample with about 130,000 clones, 84% of them seen once.

This clonotype originated in a woman in her fifties or sixties with acute or convalescent COVID-19. The sample comprised peripheral blood. This rearrangement joins TRBV4-1 to TRBJ1-5; 11 nucleotides match TRBD1. CDR3 DNA sequence: TGCGCCAGCAGCCACCGGACGGGACAGGGGGACAATCAGCCCCAGCATTTT. As protein: CASSHRTGQGDNQPQHF.